This T cell receptor (beta chain) appears in the sequencing data of a study of blood T cell repertoires in COVID-19. Study-level information: Specimens from acute and convalescent COVID-19 originated in the United States, Italy and Spain.

Clones were sequenced by immunoSEQ multiplex PCR, and TCRdb holds only the in-frame ones, with some missing. The sample records 350,000 to 500,000 clones, 85% to 90% being singletons. The CDR3 covers 13 residues. V lost 8 bases, J lost 5 bases, and 14 bases lay in between. Per the germline V gene, CDR1 is MNHNY and CDR2 is SVGAGI (reference sequence). The sequenced sample was peripheral blood. The receptor was derived from a man younger than 35 with COVID-19, enrolled during active disease. The chain links TRBV6-6 to TRBJ2-3, with a tentative D call TRBD2 (6 bases). CDR3 region: CASRAGHRDTQYF. The CDR3 DNA is TGTGCCAGCCGAGCGGGTCATCGAGATACGCAGTATTTT.